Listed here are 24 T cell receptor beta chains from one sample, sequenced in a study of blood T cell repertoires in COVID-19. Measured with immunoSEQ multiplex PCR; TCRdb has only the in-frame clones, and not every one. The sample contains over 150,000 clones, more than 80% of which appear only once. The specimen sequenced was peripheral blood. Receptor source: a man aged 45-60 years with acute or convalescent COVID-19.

The CDR3 region has the DNA TGCGCCAGCAGCACTGGACAGGGAATCGACTATGGCTACACCTTC. This codes for CASSTGQGIDYGYTF. V gene TRBV5-1 combines with J gene TRBJ1-2; 8 bases align to TRBD1. The length of the CDR3 is 15 residues. Germline values: CDR1 SGHRS, CDR2 YFSETQ. The junction had 8 bases not matched to a gene; V was cut back by 4 bases and J by 3 bases. The full variable domain, with the rest looked up from reference TRBV5-1 and TRBJ1-2, is KAGVTQTPRYLIKTRGQQVTLSCSPISGHRSVSWYQQTPGQGLQFLFEYFSETQRNKGNFPGRFSGRQFSNSRSEMNVSTLELGDSALYLCASSTGQGIDYGYTFGSGTRLTVV.

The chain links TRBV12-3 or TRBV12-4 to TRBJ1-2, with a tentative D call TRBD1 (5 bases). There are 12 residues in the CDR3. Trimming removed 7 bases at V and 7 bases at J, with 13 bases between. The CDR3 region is CASKRRVGGYTF. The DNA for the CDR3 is TGTGCCAGCAAACGCAGGGTGGGTGGCTACACCTTC.

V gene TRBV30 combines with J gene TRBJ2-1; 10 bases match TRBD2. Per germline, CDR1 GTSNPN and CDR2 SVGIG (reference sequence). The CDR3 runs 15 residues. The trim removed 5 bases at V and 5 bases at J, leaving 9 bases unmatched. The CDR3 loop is CAWEAAGGPHNEQFF. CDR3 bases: TGTGCCTGGGAGGCAGCGGGGGGGCCTCACAATGAGCAGTTCTTC.

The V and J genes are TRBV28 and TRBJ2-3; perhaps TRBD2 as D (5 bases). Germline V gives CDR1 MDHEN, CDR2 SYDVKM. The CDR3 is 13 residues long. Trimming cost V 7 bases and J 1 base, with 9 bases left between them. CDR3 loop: CASNLSGTDTQYF. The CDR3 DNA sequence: TGTGCCAGCAATCTTAGCGGCACAGATACGCAGTATTTT.

CDR3 in DNA: TGTGCCAGCAGTCTGTACCGCGGGCGCTCCTACAATGAGCAGTTCTTC. The encoded protein is CASSLYRGRSYNEQFF. J is TRBJ2-1 and V is TRBV28, with a weak D call TRBD2 (5 bases). Trimming cost V 5 bases and J 0 bases, with 14 bases left between them. The CDR3 totals 16 residues. CDR1 and CDR2 from the germline V gene are MDHEN and SYDVKM.

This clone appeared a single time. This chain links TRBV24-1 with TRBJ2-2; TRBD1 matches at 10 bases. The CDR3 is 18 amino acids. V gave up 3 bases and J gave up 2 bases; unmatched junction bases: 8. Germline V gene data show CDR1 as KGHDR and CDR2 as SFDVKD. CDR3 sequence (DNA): TGTGCCACCAGTGATCGACAGGGGGCGCGACCCAACACCGGGGAGCTGTTTTTT. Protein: CATSDRQGARPNTGELFF.

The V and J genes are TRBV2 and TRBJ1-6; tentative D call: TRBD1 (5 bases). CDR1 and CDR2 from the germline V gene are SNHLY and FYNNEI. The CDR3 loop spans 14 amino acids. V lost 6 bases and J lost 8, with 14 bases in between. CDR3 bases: TGTGCCAGCAGACTCGACGGGGGACATTCACCCCTCCACTTT. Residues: CASRLDGGHSPLHF.

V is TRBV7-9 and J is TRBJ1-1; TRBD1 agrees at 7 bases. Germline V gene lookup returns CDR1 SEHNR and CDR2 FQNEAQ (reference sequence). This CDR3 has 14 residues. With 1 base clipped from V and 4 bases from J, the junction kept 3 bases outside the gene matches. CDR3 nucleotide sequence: TGTGCCAGCAGCTTAGACAGGGGTAGCACTGAAGCTTTCTTT. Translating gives CASSLDRGSTEAFF. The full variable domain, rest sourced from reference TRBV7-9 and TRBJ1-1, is DTGVSQNPRHKITKRGQNVTFRCDPISEHNRLYWYRQTLGQGPEFLTYFQNEAQLEKSRLLSDRFSAERPKGSFSTLEIQRTEQGDSAMYLCASSLDRGSTEAFFGQGTRLTVV.

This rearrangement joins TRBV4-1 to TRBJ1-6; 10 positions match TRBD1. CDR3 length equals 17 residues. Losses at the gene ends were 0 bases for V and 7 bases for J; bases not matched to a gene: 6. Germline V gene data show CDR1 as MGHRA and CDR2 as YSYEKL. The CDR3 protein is CASSQDPGQGINSPLHF. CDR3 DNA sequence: TGCGCCAGCAGCCAAGACCCGGGACAGGGGATCAATTCACCCCTCCACTTT.

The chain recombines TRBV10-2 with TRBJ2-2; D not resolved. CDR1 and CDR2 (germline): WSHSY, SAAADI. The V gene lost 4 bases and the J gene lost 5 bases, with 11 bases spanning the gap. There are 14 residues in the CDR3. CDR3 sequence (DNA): TGCGCCAGCAGTGTATCCGATCGGACCGGGGAGCTGTTTTTT. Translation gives CASSVSDRTGELFF.

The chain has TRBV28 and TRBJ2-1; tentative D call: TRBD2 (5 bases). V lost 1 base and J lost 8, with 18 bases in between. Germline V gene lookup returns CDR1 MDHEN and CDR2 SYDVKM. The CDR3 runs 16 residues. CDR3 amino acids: CASSLFTTVLRDEQFF. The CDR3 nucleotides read TGTGCCAGCAGTTTATTTACTACGGTTTTGCGGGATGAGCAGTTCTTC.

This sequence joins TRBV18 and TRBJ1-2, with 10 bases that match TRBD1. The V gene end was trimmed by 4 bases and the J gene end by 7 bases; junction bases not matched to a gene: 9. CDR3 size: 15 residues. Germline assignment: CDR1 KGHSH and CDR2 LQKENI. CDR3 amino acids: CASSRGQGGEAGYTF. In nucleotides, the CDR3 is TGTGCCAGCTCACGAGGACAGGGGGGAGAAGCTGGCTACACCTTC.

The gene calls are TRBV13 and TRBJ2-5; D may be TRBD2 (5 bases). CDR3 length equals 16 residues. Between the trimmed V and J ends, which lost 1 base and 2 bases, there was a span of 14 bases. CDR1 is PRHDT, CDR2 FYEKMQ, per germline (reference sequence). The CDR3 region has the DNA TGTGCCAGCAGCTTAGTAGGGTCCGGCGGGCAAGAGACCCAGTACTTC. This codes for CASSLVGSGGQETQYF.

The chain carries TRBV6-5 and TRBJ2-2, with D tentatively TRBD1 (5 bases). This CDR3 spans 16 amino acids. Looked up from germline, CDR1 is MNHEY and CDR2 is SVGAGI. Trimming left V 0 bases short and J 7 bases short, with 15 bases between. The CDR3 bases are TGTGCCAGCAGTTACTCGCCGCAGGGTACGAGCGGGGAGCTGTTTTTT. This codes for CASSYSPQGTSGELFF.

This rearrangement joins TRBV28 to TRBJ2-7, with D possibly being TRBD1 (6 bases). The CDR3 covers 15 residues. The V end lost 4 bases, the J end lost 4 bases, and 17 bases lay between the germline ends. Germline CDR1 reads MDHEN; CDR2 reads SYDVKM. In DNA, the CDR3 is TGTGCCAGCAGTTCACGGTGGGCAGGGGATTACGAGCAGTACTTC. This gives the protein CASSSRWAGDYEQYF. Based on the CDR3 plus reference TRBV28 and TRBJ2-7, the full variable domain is DVKVTQSSRYLVKRTGEKVFLECVQDMDHENMFWYRQDPGLGLRLIYFSYDVKMKEKGDIPEGYSVSREKKERFSLILESASTNQTSMYLCASSSRWAGDYEQYFGPGTRLTVT.

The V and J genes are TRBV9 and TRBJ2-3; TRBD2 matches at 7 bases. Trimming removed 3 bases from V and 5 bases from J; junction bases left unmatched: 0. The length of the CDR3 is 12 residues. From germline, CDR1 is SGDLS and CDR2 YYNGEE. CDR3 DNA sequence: TGTGCCAGCAGCGGCGGGGGAGATACGCAGTATTTT. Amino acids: CASSGGGDTQYF.

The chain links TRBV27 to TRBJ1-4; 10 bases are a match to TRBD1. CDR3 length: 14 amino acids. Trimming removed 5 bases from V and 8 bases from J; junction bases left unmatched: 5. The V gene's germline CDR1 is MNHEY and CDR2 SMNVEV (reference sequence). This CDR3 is CASSPWTGGEKLFF. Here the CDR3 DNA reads TGTGCCAGCAGTCCCTGGACAGGGGGAGAAAAACTGTTTTTT. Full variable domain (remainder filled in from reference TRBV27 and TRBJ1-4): EAQVTQNPRYLITVTGKKLTVTCSQNMNHEYMSWYRQDPGLGLRQIYYSMNVEVTDKGDVPEGYKVSRKEKRNFPLILESPSPNQTSLYFCASSPWTGGEKLFFGSGTQLSVL.

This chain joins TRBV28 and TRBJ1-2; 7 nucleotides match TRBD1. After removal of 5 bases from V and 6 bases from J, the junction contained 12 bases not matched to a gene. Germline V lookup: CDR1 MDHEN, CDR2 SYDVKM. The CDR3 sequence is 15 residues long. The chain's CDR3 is CASSADVAGGNGYTF. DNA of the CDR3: TGTGCCAGCAGTGCTGACGTGGCAGGGGGGAATGGCTACACCTTC.

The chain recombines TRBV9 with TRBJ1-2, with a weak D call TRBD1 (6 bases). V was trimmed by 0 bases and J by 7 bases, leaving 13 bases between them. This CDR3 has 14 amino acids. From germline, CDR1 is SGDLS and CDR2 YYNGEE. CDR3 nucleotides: TGTGCCAGCAGCGTAGCCAGGGGTAGTCTTGGCTACACCTTC. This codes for CASSVARGSLGYTF.

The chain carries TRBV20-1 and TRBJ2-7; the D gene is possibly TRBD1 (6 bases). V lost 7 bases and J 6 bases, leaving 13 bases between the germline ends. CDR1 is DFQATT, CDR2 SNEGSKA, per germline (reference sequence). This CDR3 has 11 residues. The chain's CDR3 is CSGSGVGEQYF. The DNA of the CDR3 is TGCAGTGGTTCAGGGGTTGGCGAGCAGTACTTC.

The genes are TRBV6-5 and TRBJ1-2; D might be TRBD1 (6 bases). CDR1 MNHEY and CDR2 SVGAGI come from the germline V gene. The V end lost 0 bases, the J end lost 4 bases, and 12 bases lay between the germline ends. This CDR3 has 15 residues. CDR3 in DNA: TGTGCCAGCAGTTACTCGTTTCAGGGGCTCTATGGCTACACCTTC. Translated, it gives CASSYSFQGLYGYTF.

CDR3 coding DNA: TGCGCCAGCAGCTTGGGCAGGGATAGCAATCAGCCCCAGCATTTT. Protein sequence: CASSLGRDSNQPQHF. V usage is TRBV5-1 and J usage is TRBJ1-5; perhaps TRBD1 as D (5 bases). There are 15 residues in the CDR3. Trimming removed 0 bases at V and 0 bases at J, with 7 bases between. CDR1 and CDR2 from the germline V gene are SGHRS and YFSETQ.

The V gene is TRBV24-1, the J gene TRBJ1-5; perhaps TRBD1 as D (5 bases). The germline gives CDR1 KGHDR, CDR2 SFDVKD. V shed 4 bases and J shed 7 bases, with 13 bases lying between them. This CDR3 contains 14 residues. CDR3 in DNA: TGTGCCACCAGTGAGGTCGGGGGATCACAGCCCCAGCATTTT. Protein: CATSEVGGSQPQHF.

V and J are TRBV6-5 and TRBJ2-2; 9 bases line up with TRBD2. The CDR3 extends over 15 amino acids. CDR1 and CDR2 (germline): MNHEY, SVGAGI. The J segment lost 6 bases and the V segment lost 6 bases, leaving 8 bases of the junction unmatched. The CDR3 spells CASRVAGEGAGELFF. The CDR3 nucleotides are TGTGCCAGCAGAGTAGCGGGAGAAGGGGCCGGGGAGCTGTTTTTT.